Listed below are T cell receptor beta chains from one sample, sequenced in a study of blood T cell repertoires in COVID-19. The assay was immunoSEQ multiplex PCR, and TCRdb's table has in-frame clones only and misses some. The table includes under 85,000 clones, around 85% detected once. The sequenced sample consisted of peripheral blood. Receptors were obtained from a man older than 75 with acute or convalescent COVID-19. The CDR3 runs from the conserved cysteine through the conserved F or W. A D gene is named only where the DNA matches it firmly.

>TRBJ2-7|TRBV5-8|17|TRBD2
TGTGCCAGCAGCTATGGACTAGCGGGAGTCAAATTCTACGAGCAGTACTTC
CASSYGLAGVKFYEQYF
>TRBJ1-1|TRBV19|16|-
TGTGCCAGTAGAAGGGCCCCGGCAGGGATGAACACTGAAGCTTTCTTT
CASRRAPAGMNTEAFF
>TRBJ2-1|TRBV5-1|17|TRBD2
TGCGCCAGCAGCTTGAGTCGTAGCGGGCTCATGGTCAATGAGCAGTTCTTC
CASSLSRSGLMVNEQFF
>TRBJ1-1|TRBV5-4|14|-
TGTGCCAGCAGCCGGGATGGGGTGGCGGGTGAAGCTTTCTTT
CASSRDGVAGEAFF
>TRBJ1-1|TRBV14|15|TRBD1
TGTGCCAGCAGCCAAGAAGAGTACAGGGGGACTGAAGCTTTCTTT
CASSQEEYRGTEAFF
>TRBJ2-2|TRBV20-1|15|-
TGCAGTGCTAGTAAAACAGGGTCGAACACCGGGGAGCTGTTTTTT
CSASKTGSNTGELFF
>TRBJ1-5|TRBV6-2/TRBV6-3|16|TRBD1
TGTGCCAGCAGTTACTCATGGACAGGGGGCAATCAGCCCCAGCATTTT
CASSYSWTGGNQPQHF
>TRBJ1-2|TRBV24-1|15|TRBD1
TGTGCCACCAGTGACGACAGGGGGCAGAACTATGGCTACACCTTC
CATSDDRGQNYGYTF
>TRBJ1-5|TRBV16|14|-
TGTGCCAGCAGCCAATGGGGGGTCAATCAGCCCCAGCATTTT
CASSQWGVNQPQHF
>TRBJ2-5|TRBV19|14|-
TGTGCCAGTAGTCCCTCTGGAGGGTCGGAGACCCAGTACTTC
CASSPSGGSETQYF
>TRBJ2-2|TRBV9|15|-
TGTGCCAGCAGCGTAGGGCAGGGGTGGCCCGGGGAGCTGTTTTTT
CASSVGQGWPGELFF
>TRBJ2-5|TRBV2|15|TRBD2
TGTGCCAGCAGTGGGAGGCGGGGGGGCGCCGAGACCCAGTACTTC
CASSGRRGGAETQYF
>TRBJ2-1|TRBV7-7|16|-
TGTGCCAGCAGCCAAATACCGGGGGAGTCGTACAATGAGCAGTTCTTC
CASSQIPGESYNEQFF
>TRBJ1-2|TRBV5-1|14|TRBD1
TGCGCCAGCAGCTTGACAGGGGAGGCCTATGGCTACACCTTC
CASSLTGEAYGYTF
>TRBJ2-3|TRBV11-2|15|-
TGTGCCAGCAGCAAGGGGGGGGCTTGGGTAGATACGCAGTATTTT
CASSKGGAWVDTQYF
>TRBJ2-3|TRBV7-9|14|TRBD1
TGTGCCAGCAGCGCGCCAGGGGACAGGGTTACGCAGTATTTT
CASSAPGDRVTQYF
>TRBJ2-7|TRBV27|15|-
TGTGCCAGCAGTTTAGTGCCCGGTCGGGCCTACGAGCAGTACTTC
CASSLVPGRAYEQYF